This T cell receptor beta chain comes out of a study of shared clonotypes between healthy human individuals. Regarding this clone: As yet, its antigen is unknown.

Researchers partitioned CD4+ cells into CD45RA+ naive and CD45RA-negative memory subsets. The V end lost 5 bases, the J end lost 3 bases, and 4 bases lay between the germline ends. Germline loops: CDR1 MNHNS, CDR2 SASEGT. The CDR3 totals 12 residues. Deep level was the assay's run setting. The input for sorted-subset replicate PCRs was around 0.2 ug DNA, some 30,000 T cell genomes. Here immunoSEQ multiplex PCR was the method, and the copy in TCRdb shows in-frame clones only, minus some. The sample gives about 1 million clones, around four fifths of which show up once; 1.4% to 1.5% is in the top ten. Study findings and constraints: Naive CD4 clonotypes were shared across several donors at about 5%.

The chain combines TRBV6-1 with TRBJ2-2, with D hard to call. The sequence derives from a man younger than 35 in good health. Sequencing input: memory CD4+ T cells sorted from blood. Sample subset: CD45RA-negative fraction. CDR3 region: CASSHHTGELFF. The CDR3 nucleotides are TGTGCCAGCAGTCACCACACCGGGGAGCTGTTTTTT.